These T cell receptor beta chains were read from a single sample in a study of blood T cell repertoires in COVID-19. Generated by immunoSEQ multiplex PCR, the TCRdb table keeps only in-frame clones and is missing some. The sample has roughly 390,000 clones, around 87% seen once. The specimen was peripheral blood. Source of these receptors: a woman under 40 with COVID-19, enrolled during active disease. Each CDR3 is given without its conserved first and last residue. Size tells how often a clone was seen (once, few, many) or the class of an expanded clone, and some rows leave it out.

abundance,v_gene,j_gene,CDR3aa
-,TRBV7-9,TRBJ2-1,ASSLDLSGDYNEQF
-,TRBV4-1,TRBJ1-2,ASSQGLWPRGYGYT
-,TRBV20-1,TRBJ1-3,SASTQGSGNTIY
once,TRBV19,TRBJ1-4,ASSISGSLNEKLF
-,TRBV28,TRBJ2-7,ASSLPDSLVREQY
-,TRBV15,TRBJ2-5,ATSRGTGGSQETQY
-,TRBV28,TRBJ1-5,ASSIGGGGLYSNQPQH
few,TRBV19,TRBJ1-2,ASSRQGASYGYT
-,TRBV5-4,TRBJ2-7,ASSFDRGNEQY
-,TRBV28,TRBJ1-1,ASTRQGLRTEAF
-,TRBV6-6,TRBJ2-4,ASSHYRGDSLAKNIQY
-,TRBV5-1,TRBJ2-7,ASSPDSDSYEQY
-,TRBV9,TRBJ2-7,ASSVGGSGSRYEQY
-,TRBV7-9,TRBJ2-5,ASSLVGTSQETQY
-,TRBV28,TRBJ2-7,ASRATVPYEQY
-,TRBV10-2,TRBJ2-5,ASIEGVTQY
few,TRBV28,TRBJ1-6,ASSILRVGSPLH
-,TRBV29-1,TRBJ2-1,SVTSSYNEQF
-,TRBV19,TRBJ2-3,ASSGRRTDTQY
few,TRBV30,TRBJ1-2,AWSFTLSYYGYT
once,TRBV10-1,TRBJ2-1,ASSATSGGYNEQF
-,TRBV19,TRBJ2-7,ASRPAGGVSYEQY
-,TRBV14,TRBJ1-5,ASSQGHQPQH
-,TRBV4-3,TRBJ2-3,ASSQEDRPVSTDTQY
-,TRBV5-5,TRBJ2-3,ASSPGLPSDTQY
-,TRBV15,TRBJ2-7,ATSRDRAGGGLGEQY
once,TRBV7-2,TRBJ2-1,ASSLGVFGRGSGNEQF
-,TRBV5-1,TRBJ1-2,ASSFELDGYT
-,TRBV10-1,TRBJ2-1,ASGEARGEQF
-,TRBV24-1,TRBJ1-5,ATSDPGQNQPQH
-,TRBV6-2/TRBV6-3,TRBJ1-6,ASSYYGAFTGSSYNSPLH
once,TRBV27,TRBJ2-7,ASSLSLYYEQY
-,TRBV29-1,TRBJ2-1,SVGRGSSYNEQF
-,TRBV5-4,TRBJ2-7,ASSSGTSGSYEQY
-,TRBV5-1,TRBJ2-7,ASSLELASSYEQY
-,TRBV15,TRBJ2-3,ATSKSGRADTQY
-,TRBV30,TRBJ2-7,AWDPGQGSYEQY
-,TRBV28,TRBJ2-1,ASKTSGRLNEQF
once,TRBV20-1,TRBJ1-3,SASRGAVGNTIY
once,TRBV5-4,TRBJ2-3,ASSRETYEGDTQY
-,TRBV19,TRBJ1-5,ATHRVGMEGSNQPQH
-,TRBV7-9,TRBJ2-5,ASSEPGQGETQY
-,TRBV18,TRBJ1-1,ASSPSRRSTEAF
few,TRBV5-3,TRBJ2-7,ARTSRGRGSYEQY
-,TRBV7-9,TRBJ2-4,ASSSSGGGNIQY
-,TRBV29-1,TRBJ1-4,SVEVGQGAEKLF
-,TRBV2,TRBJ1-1,ASSLDRTTTEAF
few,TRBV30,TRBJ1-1,AWKGDHAEAF
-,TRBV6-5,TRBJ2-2,ASSYSSGAGGELF
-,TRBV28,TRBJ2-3,ASSFLSGQDTQY
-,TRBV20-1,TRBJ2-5,SARRERALY
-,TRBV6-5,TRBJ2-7,ASSQTGYEQY
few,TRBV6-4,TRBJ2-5,ASSESGEGQETQY